Following are 8 T cell receptor beta chains from one sample sequenced in a study of T cells in Graves' hyperthyroidism and ophthalmopathy. There were TCR beta CDR3 regions amplified from RNA transcripts. An initial round of RT-PCR targeting the TCR CDR3 relied on the HTBI primer set. TCRdb itself ran the multiplex PCR reads through MiXCR, one entry per CDR3 protein. The sample lists 490,000 or so distinct CDR3 sequences; 22% were seen once. Material: blood. These receptors were obtained from a woman in her seventies with Graves' ophthalmopathy.

This clonotype was picked up many times. CDR3 residues: CASSELGITDTQYF. CDR3 nucleotides: TGTGCCAGCAGTGAGCTGGGAATCACAGATACGCAGTATTTT. This chain uses TRBV6-1 with TRBJ2-3; D remains ambiguous. There are 14 residues in the CDR3. V lost 3 bases and J 2 bases, leaving 9 bases between the germline ends. CDR1 and CDR2 from the germline V gene are MNHNS and SASEGT.

This chain links TRBV20-1 with TRBJ1-2; unclear D gene. This CDR3 has 9 amino acids. CDR1 and CDR2 from the germline V gene are DFQATT and SNEGSKA (reference sequence). The ends were cut back, 6 bases at V and 8 bases at J, with 7 bases in the middle. The CDR3 is CSALRGYTF. In DNA, the CDR3 is TGCAGTGCCTTGAGGGGCTACACCTTC.

In the case of this clonotype: A much larger clone lies one base from this, so it may be a read error. Since no conserved phenylalanine or tryptophan closes the CDR3, a read error is the likely cause. The chain links TRBV19 to TRBJ1-1, with a tentative D call TRBD1 (6 bases). CDR3 length: 13 residues. Germline CDR1 LNHDA, CDR2 SQIVND (reference sequence). The ends were cut back, 5 bases at V and 3 bases at J, with 10 bases in the middle. CDR3 amino acids: CASSLTGYTEAFL. The CDR3 DNA reads TGTGCCAGTAGTTTAACAGGGTACACTGAAGCTTTCCTT.

This clonotype was observed a few times. The chain has TRBV9 and TRBJ2-7; 9 nucleotides match TRBD2. This CDR3 comprises 15 residues. V shed 1 base and J 3 bases; nucleotides not matched to a gene: 5. Germline V lookup: CDR1 SGDLS, CDR2 YYNGEE. The CDR3 nucleotides read TGTGCCAGCAGCGTAAGGGCTAGCGGGAACTACGAGCAGTACTTC. As protein: CASSVRASGNYEQYF.

This clonotype was found many times. This sequence joins TRBV7-3 and TRBJ2-7; D uncertain. Germline CDR1 reads SGHTA; CDR2 reads FQGTGA. The germline V and J ends were trimmed by 1 base and 6 bases, with 13 bases remaining between them. The CDR3 loop spans 14 amino acids. The CDR3 nucleotides are TGTGCCAGCAGCTTAAATCACCTAGTTAGCGAGCAGTACTTC. It yields the protein CASSLNHLVSEQYF.

This clonotype has a handful of counts. The chain carries TRBV6-1 and TRBJ2-5; no reliable D call. The CDR3 length is 13 residues. V was cut by 5 bases and J by 5 bases, with 12 bases left in between. Germline CDR1 reads MNHNS; CDR2 reads SASEGT. CDR3 region: CASSFGYPETQYF. The CDR3 DNA reads as TGTGCCAGCAGTTTCGGTTATCCCGAGACCCAGTACTTC.

This clonotype has more than one count but fewer than ten. The chain uses TRBV7-9 and TRBJ2-1; TRBD2 might be the D (6 bases). The V gene's germline CDR1 is SEHNR and CDR2 FQNEAQ (reference sequence). V gave up 1 base and J gave up 6 bases, with 19 bases separating them. The CDR3 runs to 17 residues. CDR3 in amino acids: CASSLEPVGIAVNEQFF. The CDR3 nucleotides are TGTGCCAGCAGCTTAGAGCCAGTGGGGATAGCGGTCAATGAGCAGTTCTTC.

The genes are TRBV2 and TRBJ1-4; TRBD1 might be the D (6 bases). The ends were cut back, 4 bases at V and 5 bases at J, with 14 bases in the middle. The CDR3 loop spans 15 amino acids. Germline lookup yields CDR1 SNHLY and CDR2 FYNNEI. The CDR3 is CASSVNTGRNEKLFF. The DNA for the CDR3 is TGTGCCAGCAGTGTTAATACAGGGAGGAATGAAAAACTGTTTTTT.